The 2 T cell receptor beta chains listed next were all sequenced from one sample in a study of CD8 T cells in Susac syndrome. RNA was extracted with the RNeasy kit, and a quantity of roughly 0.5 to 1 ug was reverse transcribed using random hexamers. Each CDR3 protein is one row after TCRdb ran MiXCR on the immunoSEQ multiplex PCR reads. The table records about 100,000 distinct CDR3 sequences, about 96% of them present only once. The sample was CD8+ T cells from PBMCs. These TCRs come from a human donor with Susac syndrome.

The rearrangement uses TRBV18 and TRBJ2-2, with a possible D match to TRBD1 (6 bases). CDR3 length: 15 amino acids. In germline, CDR1 is KGHSH, CDR2 LQKENI. With 0 bases removed from V and 7 bases from J, the gap between germline ends came to 12 bases. Here the CDR3 DNA reads TGTGCCAGCTCACCACCGGCAGGGGTGATCGGGGAGCTGTTTTTT. Its translation is CASSPPAGVIGELFF. Filled out from reference TRBV18 and TRBJ2-2, the complete variable domain reads NAGVMQNPRHLVRRRGQEARLRCSPMKGHSHVYWYRQLPEEGLKFMVYLQKENIIDESGMPKERFSAEFPKEGPSILRIQQVVRGDSAAYFCASSPPAGVIGELFFGEGSRLTVL.

V is TRBV14 and J is TRBJ1-1, with 7 bases lining up with TRBD1. This CDR3 is 14 amino acids long. The junction had 4 bases not matched to a gene; V was cut back by 3 bases and J by 3 bases. The V gene's germline CDR1 is SGHDN and CDR2 FVKESK. The CDR3 bases are TGTGCCAGCAGCCAGCTAACAGGGGACACTGAAGCTTTCTTT. Protein sequence: CASSQLTGDTEAFF.